A selection of T cell receptor beta chains follows, all from one sample in a study of PD-1 blockade in classical Hodgkin lymphoma. The data were produced by immunoSEQ multiplex PCR, yet TCRdb's version contains in-frame clones alone and is incomplete. Of about 7,000 clones in the sample, roughly 60% are singletons; the top ten hold approximately 10%. This sample comprised CD8+ T cells from blood, obtained before the fourth cycle of nivolumab. The source is a human donor with classical Hodgkin lymphoma. Both conserved end residues are part of each CDR3. A D gene is named only where the DNA matches it firmly. Clone size is not always given. Where it is, it says once, few, many or a class for expanded clones.

D gene | clone size | J gene | V gene | CDR3 DNA | CDR3 protein
NA | NA | TRBJ2-1 | TRBV2 | TGTGCCAGCAGTGATGGGACGAGCTCCTACAATGAGCAGTTCTTC | CASSDGTSSYNEQFF
TRBD2 | once | TRBJ2-7 | TRBV9 | TGTGCCAGCAGCAAGGGACTAGAACCCCTCGAGCAGTACTTC | CASSKGLEPLEQYF
NA | NA | TRBJ1-5 | TRBV9 | TGTGCCAGCAGCTTCACAGGGAATCAGCCCCAGCATTTT | CASSFTGNQPQHF
NA | few | TRBJ1-1 | TRBV27 | TGTGCCAGCAGTACCCGGGACCCGGCCCCTACTGAAGCTTTCTTT | CASSTRDPAPTEAFF
TRBD1 | NA | TRBJ1-4 | TRBV4-1 | TGCGCCAGCAGCCCCCGGCAGGGGGCCGGAAAAACTGTTTTT | CASSPRQGAGKTVF
NA | few | TRBJ2-7 | TRBV5-6 | TGTGCCAGCAGCCAAAACGGGTTTTACGAGCAGTACTTC | CASSQNGFYEQYF
NA | NA | TRBJ2-7 | TRBV5-1 | TGCGCCAGCCCTACCTACGAGCAGTACTTC | CASPTYEQYF
TRBD2 | NA | TRBJ2-1 | TRBV4-1 | TGCGCCAGCAGCCCTCCTAGCGGGAGACAGGATGAGCAGTTCTTC | CASSPPSGRQDEQFF
NA | few | TRBJ1-2 | TRBV6-5 | TGTGTTTCGCGGGGGGGGAACCTCTATGGCTACACCTTC | CVSRGGNLYGYTF
NA | once | TRBJ2-7 | TRBV29-1 | TGCAGCGTTCTTGCTTACGAGCAGTACTTC | CSVLAYEQYF
TRBD2 | NA | TRBJ2-3 | TRBV27 | TGTGCCAGCAGTTTTGTAGCGGGAGGGGCAGATACGCAGTATTTT | CASSFVAGGADTQYF
TRBD1 | NA | TRBJ1-4 | TRBV7-2 | TGTGCCAGCAGCCCTTCGCAGGGGGCCTTAGAACTGTTTTTT | CASSPSQGALELFF
TRBD1 | NA | TRBJ2-7 | TRBV27 | TGTGCCAGCAGACGAAGACAGGGTCCCTTCTTCGAGCAGTACTTC | CASRRRQGPFFEQYF
TRBD2 | NA | TRBJ2-7 | TRBV27 | TGTGCCAGCAGTTTGCTAGCGGGAAGGGGTCCGGACGAGCAGTACTTC | CASSLLAGRGPDEQYF
NA | few | TRBJ2-7 | TRBV7-8 | TGTGCCAGCAGCCCCCCAGGAAGCTCCTACGAGCAGTACTTC | CASSPPGSSYEQYF
NA | few | TRBJ1-5 | TRBV30 | TGTGCCTGGAGTCTAGGGGGAACCAATCAGCCCCAGCATTTT | CAWSLGGTNQPQHF
NA | few | TRBJ1-6 | TRBV13 | TGTGCCAGCAGCTTGAGGGGGGACTATAATTCACCCCTCCACTTT | CASSLRGDYNSPLHF
TRBD2 | NA | TRBJ2-6 | TRBV29-1 | TGCAGCGTTGAAGATGCTAAAGCGGGACTCCGCTCTGGGGCCAACGTCCTGACTTTC | CSVEDAKAGLRSGANVLTF
NA | NA | TRBJ2-5 | TRBV7-9 | TGTGCCAGCAGCCCCTCTAGGGGGACGGAGGAGACCCAGTACTTC | CASSPSRGTEETQYF
NA | few | TRBJ2-7 | TRBV2 | TGTGCCAGCAGGGTGGACAGAGGGGGGCAGATTCACGAGCAGTACTTC | CASRVDRGGQIHEQYF
TRBD1 | NA | TRBJ2-5 | TRBV6-1 | TGTGCCAGCAGTGACCCGGGACAGGGGACGAGGGAGACCCAGTACTTC | CASSDPGQGTRETQYF
NA | NA | TRBJ1-3 | TRBV14 | TGTGCCAGCAGCCAAGCTCCCGGGCGCCGAATCTCTGGAAACACCATATATTTT | CASSQAPGRRISGNTIYF
NA | NA | TRBJ1-2 | TRBV19 | TGTGCCAGTAGCGGGGTCGGAGAGGGCTATGGCTACACCTTC | CASSGVGEGYGYTF
TRBD1 | few | TRBJ2-7 | TRBV11-2 | TGTGCCAGCAGAGGACAGGGTATAATCTACGAGCAGTACTTC | CASRGQGIIYEQYF